Following are 28 T cell receptor beta chains from one sample sequenced in a study of T cells in localized non-small cell lung cancer. TCRdb's table, derived via immunoSEQ multiplex PCR, lists solely in-frame clones and lacks some. The table shows around 53,000 clones, with 80% occurring only once. The sequenced sample was PBMCs, obtained before any cancer treatment. These receptors were taken from a woman aged 35-70 years with stage II lung adenocarcinoma.

The chain has TRBV7-6 and TRBJ1-6, with 8 bases identical to TRBD1. This CDR3 spans 16 amino acids. V was clipped by 1 base and J by 9 bases; unmatched bases: 8. Germline CDR1 SGHVS, CDR2 FNYEAQ. The CDR3 reads CASSLEPGQVASPLHF. The CDR3 bases are TGTGCCAGCAGCTTAGAACCGGGACAGGTGGCTTCACCCCTCCACTTT.

V usage is TRBV2 and J usage is TRBJ1-2; no firm D call. Looked up from germline, CDR1 is SNHLY and CDR2 is FYNNEI. Trimming took off 3 bases at V and 4 bases at J, with 18 bases between the two ends. The CDR3 totals 16 residues. CDR3 sequence (DNA): TGTGCCAGCAGTGATGCTCTCGGTCTGCAGATCTATGGCTACACCTTC. Translated, it gives CASSDALGLQIYGYTF.

This chain connects TRBV19 to TRBJ1-3, with no clear D. From germline, CDR1 is LNHDA and CDR2 SQIVND (reference sequence). CDR3 length: 15 amino acids. Trimming pared 11 bases from V and 4 bases from J, leaving 21 bases between. For the CDR3, the DNA is TGTGCCGCCTTAGCGAATCGGGTTACCGGAAACACCATATATTTT. Residues: CAALANRVTGNTIYF. Together with reference TRBV19 and TRBJ1-3, the CDR3 gives the full variable domain: DGGITQSPKYLFRKEGQNVTLSCEQNLNHDAMYWYRQDPGQGLRLIYYSQIVNDFQKGDIAEGYSVSREKKESFPLTVTSAQKNPTAFYLCAALANRVTGNTIYFGEGSWLTVV.

This sequence joins TRBV9 and TRBJ1-4; the match to TRBD1 covers 7 bases. The germline V gene has CDR1 SGDLS and CDR2 YYNGEE. Trimming removed 4 bases from V and 6 bases from J; junction bases left unmatched: 9. The CDR3 is 15 residues long. This chain's CDR3 is CASSYLGQGDEKLFF. The CDR3 coding sequence is TGTGCCAGCAGCTACCTGGGGCAGGGGGATGAAAAACTGTTTTTT.

The J gene is TRBJ1-6, the V gene TRBV9; D is uncertain. The V end was cut by 4 bases, the J end by 3 bases, with 14 bases between. The CDR3 sequence is 16 residues long. Per the germline V gene, CDR1 is SGDLS and CDR2 is YYNGEE. This chain's CDR3 is CASSTRESGYNSPLHF. CDR3 nucleotides: TGTGCCAGCAGCACCCGGGAATCAGGCTATAATTCACCCCTCCACTTT.

This clone turned up a few times. The chain is built from TRBV6-1 and TRBJ1-2, with a weak D call TRBD1 (6 bases). V lost 7 bases to trimming and J lost 4 bases, with 19 bases between them. The CDR3 covers 15 residues. The germline V gene has CDR1 MNHNS and CDR2 SASEGT. The DNA of the CDR3 is TGTGCCAGCACCCAGATTGGGGGCGCGAGCTATGGCTACACCTTC. Translating it yields CASTQIGGASYGYTF.

CDR3 nucleotides: TGTGCCAGAAGCTTGGGGCGTACCGGGGAGCTGTTTTTT. It specifies CARSLGRTGELFF. The rearrangement uses TRBV5-3 and TRBJ2-2; D is ambiguous. TRBV5-3 is placed among ORFs of uncertain function. With 0 bases removed from V and 5 bases from J, the gap between germline ends came to 5 bases. The CDR3 totals 13 residues.

This clone was seen once. The chain combines TRBV5-6 with TRBJ2-7; D not certain. The CDR3 contains 13 residues. The ends were cut back, 1 base at V and 5 bases at J, with 10 bases in the middle. Germline-derived CDR1 and CDR2 are SGHDT and YYEEEE. The CDR3 nucleotides are TGTGCCAGCAGCTTGCTCTCTGGGGACGAGCAGTACTTC. This encodes CASSLLSGDEQYF.

The count of this clone is one. The chain joins TRBV29-1 to TRBJ2-3; D gene uncertain. CDR1 and CDR2 (germline): SQVTM, ANQGSEA. V lost 5 bases and J lost 0, with 9 bases in between. The CDR3 has 13 residues. Here the CDR3 reads CSVRRDSTDTQYF. In nucleotides, the CDR3 is TGCAGCGTTCGGAGAGATAGCACAGATACGCAGTATTTT.

This clone was observed a few times. V gene TRBV30 combines with J gene TRBJ1-5; maybe TRBD1 (5 bases). CDR1 is GTSNPN, CDR2 SVGIG, per germline (reference sequence). Trimming removed 3 bases from V and 8 bases from J, with 17 bases in between. The CDR3 length is 14 residues. The CDR3 sequence is CAWSPGTAVEPQHF. The CDR3 coding sequence is TGTGCCTGGAGCCCCGGGACGGCCGTAGAGCCCCAGCATTTT.

The chain couples TRBV11-2 to TRBJ1-2, with D maybe TRBD1 (5 bases). Trimming took off 1 base at V and 8 bases at J, with 14 bases between the two ends. The CDR3 contains 14 residues. Germline CDR1 reads SGHAT; CDR2 reads FQNNGV. Written as DNA, the CDR3 is TGTGCCAGCAGCTTAGCAGGGAAGTCAGGGGGCTACACCTTC. Protein: CASSLAGKSGGYTF.

V and J are TRBV5-8 and TRBJ2-1; TRBD1 aligns across 8 bases. The CDR3 runs 14 residues. Germline CDR1 is SGHTS and CDR2 is YDEGEE. The J segment lost 6 bases and the V segment lost 10 bases, leaving 12 bases of the junction unmatched. CDR3 sequence: CASLRTGSRNEQFF. The CDR3 DNA sequence: TGTGCCTCTCTTCGGACAGGGTCTCGCAATGAGCAGTTCTTC.

This clone was detected only once. The gene calls are TRBV7-9 and TRBJ1-3; D is possibly TRBD1 (5 bases). V gave up 6 bases and J gave up 0 bases, with 18 bases separating them. Germline CDR1 is SEHNR and CDR2 is FQNEAQ (reference sequence). The CDR3 has 17 amino acids. The CDR3 protein is CASSFYRDANSGNTIYF. The CDR3 DNA sequence: TGTGCCAGCAGTTTTTACCGGGACGCCAACTCTGGAAACACCATATATTTT. Variable domain in full (rest from reference TRBV7-9 and TRBJ1-3): DTGVSQNPRHKITKRGQNVTFRCDPISEHNRLYWYRQTLGQGPEFLTYFQNEAQLEKSRLLSDRFSAERPKGSFSTLEIQRTEQGDSAMYLCASSFYRDANSGNTIYFGEGSWLTVV.

There are a few counts of this clone. The chain couples TRBV7-3 to TRBJ1-5; D possibly corresponds to TRBD1 (5 bases). V lost 2 bases, J lost 7 bases, and 12 bases lay in between. The CDR3 is made up of 14 amino acids. Germline values: CDR1 SGHTA, CDR2 FQGTGA. This CDR3 reads CASSLDGAGQPQHF. In nucleotides, the CDR3 is TGTGCCAGCAGCTTAGACGGGGCCGGGCAGCCCCAGCATTTT.

This clone appeared a few times. The V gene is TRBV2, the J gene TRBJ1-1, with D uncertain. The V and J ends lost 1 base and 1 base respectively, with 7 bases between them. The V gene's germline CDR1 is SNHLY and CDR2 FYNNEI. CDR3 length: 14 residues. CDR3 amino acids: CASSEGGANTEAFF. The CDR3 bases are TGTGCCAGCAGTGAAGGGGGAGCGAACACTGAAGCTTTCTTT.

The V and J genes are TRBV18 and TRBJ1-5, with 7 bases lining up with TRBD1. The trim removed 3 bases at V and 2 bases at J, leaving 4 bases unmatched. Germline V gene lookup returns CDR1 KGHSH and CDR2 LQKENI. This CDR3 region has 15 residues. The CDR3 sequence is CASSPQGVGNQPQHF. CDR3 nucleotides: TGTGCCAGCTCACCCCAGGGGGTAGGCAATCAGCCCCAGCATTTT.

V usage is TRBV6-6 and J usage is TRBJ1-2; 7 nucleotides agree with TRBD1. Germline values: CDR1 MNHNY, CDR2 SVGAGI (reference sequence). The CDR3 loop spans 14 amino acids. The V and J ends lost 10 bases and 2 bases, in that order; junction bases with no gene match: 10. Here the CDR3 DNA reads TGTGCCACCTCCGCCCAGGGGGGAAACTATGGCTACACCTTC. This translates into CATSAQGGNYGYTF.

This rearrangement joins TRBV28 to TRBJ2-7; D ambiguous. Trimming shortened V by 6 bases and J by 2 bases, and 5 bases separated the two germline ends. Germline assignment: CDR1 MDHEN and CDR2 SYDVKM. The CDR3 contains 11 residues. The CDR3 loop reads CASSSPYEQYF. CDR3 in DNA: TGTGCCAGCAGCAGCCCCTACGAGCAGTACTTC. Based on the CDR3 plus reference TRBV28 and TRBJ2-7, the full variable domain is DVKVTQSSRYLVKRTGEKVFLECVQDMDHENMFWYRQDPGLGLRLIYFSYDVKMKEKGDIPEGYSVSREKKERFSLILESASTNQTSMYLCASSSPYEQYFGPGTRLTVT.

V usage is TRBV18 and J usage is TRBJ2-7; 7 bases match TRBD2. The CDR3 is 16 amino acids. The V gene's germline CDR1 is KGHSH and CDR2 LQKENI. V gave up 2 bases and J gave up 3 bases; unmatched junction bases: 10. The DNA for the CDR3 is TGTGCCAGCTCACCAGCGGGACTAAAGACTAACTACGAGCAGTACTTC. Amino acids: CASSPAGLKTNYEQYF.

V usage is TRBV7-2 and J usage is TRBJ1-1, with D tentatively TRBD1 (5 bases). The CDR3 is made up of 15 amino acids. Germline V lookup: CDR1 SGHTA, CDR2 FQGNSA. V was clipped by 5 bases and J by 2 bases, with 15 bases between them. The CDR3 sequence is CASSPLGGLNTEAFF. The CDR3, as DNA: TGTGCCAGCAGCCCCCTCGGGGGTTTAAACACTGAAGCTTTCTTT. Filled out from reference TRBV7-2 and TRBJ1-1, the complete variable domain reads GAGVSQSPSNKVTEKGKDVELRCDPISGHTALYWYRQSLGQGLEFLIYFQGNSAPDKSGLPSDRFSAERTGGSVSTLTIQRTQQEDSAVYLCASSPLGGLNTEAFFGQGTRLTVV.

The chain has TRBV6-5 and TRBJ1-2, with TRBD1 matching over 7 bases. J was trimmed by 6 bases and V by 0 bases; bases with no gene match: 10. CDR3 length equals 16 residues. Per the germline V gene, CDR1 is MNHEY and CDR2 is SVGAGI. CDR3 residues: CASSYSILSGGHGYTF. CDR3 coding DNA: TGTGCCAGCAGTTACTCGATTTTGTCAGGGGGTCATGGCTACACCTTC.

The V and J genes are TRBV5-1 and TRBJ2-4, with D possibly being TRBD2 (5 bases). Trimming stripped 4 bases from V and 8 bases from J, with 16 bases between. From germline, CDR1 is SGHRS and CDR2 YFSETQ. The CDR3 loop spans 14 amino acids. Here the CDR3 reads CASSVLAKGDIQYF. CDR3 in DNA: TGCGCCAGCAGCGTGTTGGCCAAGGGAGACATTCAGTACTTC.

The genes are TRBV4-3 and TRBJ1-3; no definite D call. Trimming removed 0 bases from V and 5 bases from J, with 11 bases in between. This CDR3 contains 15 residues. CDR1 is LGHNA and CDR2 is YSLEER in the germline V gene. The CDR3 protein is CASSQDGLGRNTIYF. DNA of the CDR3: TGCGCCAGCAGCCAAGACGGGTTAGGGAGAAACACCATATATTTT.

The V gene is TRBV9, the J gene TRBJ1-3; D gene uncertain. Germline CDR1 reads SGDLS; CDR2 reads YYNGEE. The CDR3 sequence is 13 residues long. V gave up 4 bases and J gave up 4 bases, with 9 bases separating them. The DNA for the CDR3 is TGTGCCAGCAGCCCCGGATCGGGAAACACCATATATTTT. Protein sequence: CASSPGSGNTIYF.

The J gene is TRBJ1-3, the V gene TRBV5-6, with 7 bases fitting TRBD1. CDR1 and CDR2 (germline): SGHDT, YYEEEE. There are 14 residues in the CDR3. V gave up 4 bases and J gave up 3 bases; unmatched junction bases: 4. CDR3 DNA: TGTGCCAGCAGCGCGGGACAGCTTGGAAACACCATATATTTT. Amino acids: CASSAGQLGNTIYF.

The chain joins TRBV5-4 to TRBJ2-7; TRBD2 aligns across 8 bases. This CDR3 contains 15 residues. Germline CDR1 and CDR2: SGHNT and YYREEE (reference sequence). V lost 2 bases and J lost 3; bases outside the gene matches: 7. This CDR3 reads CASSFRGGFLYEQYF. In nucleotides, the CDR3 is TGTGCCAGCAGCTTCCGCGGGGGGTTCCTCTACGAGCAGTACTTC.

The chain carries TRBV29-1 and TRBJ2-7, with TRBD1 identical over 8 bases. Germline values: CDR1 SQVTM, CDR2 ANQGSEA. The CDR3 sequence is 14 residues long. V was pared by 6 bases and J by 0 bases, with 7 bases of the junction left unmatched. The CDR3 sequence: CSVSGQGNSYEQYF. The CDR3 coding sequence is TGCAGCGTCTCTGGACAGGGAAACTCCTACGAGCAGTACTTC.

The table lists this clone with a few counts. The CDR3 here is CASSQERSNYGYTF. The CDR3 DNA is TGCGCCAGCAGCCAAGAAAGGTCGAACTATGGCTACACCTTC. The genes are TRBV4-3 and TRBJ1-2; no reliable D call. The V gene lost 0 bases and the J gene lost 2 bases, with 7 bases spanning the gap. In germline, CDR1 is LGHNA, CDR2 YSLEER. CDR3 length: 14 amino acids.